Below, 24 T cell receptor beta chains from the same sample are listed, as sequenced in a study of blood T cell repertoires in COVID-19. Method: immunoSEQ multiplex PCR; TCRdb's copy keeps in-frame clones and lacks some. The sample has more than 65,000 clones, about 88% seen once. The sample comprised peripheral blood. The receptors were gathered from a man aged 45-65 years with acute or convalescent COVID-19.

This clone was found once. The genes are TRBV28 and TRBJ1-3; no firm D call. This CDR3 is built from 14 residues. Deletions cut 1 base from V and 5 bases from J, with 9 bases between. Per the germline V gene, CDR1 is MDHEN and CDR2 is SYDVKM. CDR3 nucleotides: TGTGCCAGCAGTTTATTAAACAGCCGAAACACCATATATTTT. Translating it yields CASSLLNSRNTIYF.

The V and J genes are TRBV19 and TRBJ1-1; tentatively, D is TRBD1 (6 bases). The V gene lost 5 bases and the J gene lost 5 bases, with 15 bases spanning the gap. Germline loops: CDR1 LNHDA, CDR2 SQIVND (reference sequence). The CDR3 length is 14 residues. The CDR3 DNA sequence: TGTGCCAGTAGTCGGGACAAGCTGAGGACTGAAGCTTTCTTT. Its translation is CASSRDKLRTEAFF. Variable domain in full (rest from reference TRBV19 and TRBJ1-1): DGGITQSPKYLFRKEGQNVTLSCEQNLNHDAMYWYRQDPGQGLRLIYYSQIVNDFQKGDIAEGYSVSREKKESFPLTVTSAQKNPTAFYLCASSRDKLRTEAFFGQGTRLTVV.

The rearrangement joins TRBV19 to TRBJ2-1; TRBD1 is a possible D gene (5 bases). The germline V gene has CDR1 LNHDA and CDR2 SQIVND (reference sequence). The V end was cut by 3 bases, the J end by 8 bases, with 5 bases between. The CDR3 totals 11 residues. The CDR3 coding sequence is TGTGCCAGTAGTATGGGGCATGAGCAGTTCTTC. Amino acid sequence: CASSMGHEQFF.

The table lists this clone with a few counts. The chain employs TRBV12-3 or TRBV12-4 and TRBJ1-5; D is perhaps TRBD1 (6 bases). The CDR3 extends over 13 amino acids. V shed 7 bases and J shed 7 bases, with 14 bases lying between them. The CDR3 region is CASTIRGGQPQHF. CDR3 nucleotide sequence: TGTGCCAGCACCATAAGGGGGGGACAGCCCCAGCATTTT.

V usage is TRBV30 and J usage is TRBJ1-3; weak D call: TRBD1 (6 bases). V was trimmed by 5 bases and J by 1 base, leaving 18 bases between them. The germline CDR1 and CDR2 sequences are GTSNPN and SVGIG (reference sequence). This CDR3 is built from 16 residues. The CDR3 region is CAWARGQLVSGNTIYF. DNA of the CDR3: TGTGCCTGGGCCCGCGGACAGCTCGTATCTGGAAACACCATATATTTT. The variable domain in full, with the rest retrieved from reference TRBV30 and TRBJ1-3, is SQTIHQWPATLVQPVGSPLSLECTVEGTSNPNLYWYRQAAGRGLQLLFYSVGIGQISSEVPQNLSASRPQDRQFILSSKKLLLSDSGFYLCAWARGQLVSGNTIYFGEGSWLTVV.

This clone came up once. The chain links TRBV3-1 (or the pseudogene TRBV3-2) to TRBJ2-5, with 7 bases that match TRBD2. V shed 3 bases and J 0 bases; nucleotides not matched to a gene: 4. Germline V lookup: CDR1 LGHDT, CDR2 YNNKEL (reference sequence). The CDR3 runs 15 residues. The CDR3 region is CASSQGSGDQETQYF. CDR3 DNA: TGTGCCAGCAGCCAGGGAAGCGGGGACCAAGAGACCCAGTACTTC.

The CDR3 here is CASSASGGRNQPQHF. CDR3 DNA sequence: TGTGCCAGCAGCGCGTCGGGGGGCAGGAATCAGCCCCAGCATTTT. The J gene is TRBJ1-5, the V gene TRBV5-8; possible D gene TRBD1, 6 bases. This CDR3 region has 15 residues. CDR1 is SGHTS and CDR2 is YDEGEE in the germline V gene. The V and J ends lost 4 bases and 4 bases respectively, with 15 bases between them.

The V gene is TRBV23-1, the J gene TRBJ2-3; TRBD1 matches 10 bases. TRBV23-1 is an ORF for which the function is uncertain. This CDR3 has 19 residues. After removal of 2 bases from V and 1 base from J, the junction contained 12 bases not matched to a gene. CDR3 region: CASSQNYWDRGFRTDTQYF. The CDR3 nucleotides are TGCGCCAGCAGTCAAAATTATTGGGACAGGGGCTTTCGCACAGATACGCAGTATTTT.

The chain is built from TRBV3-1 (or the pseudogene TRBV3-2) and TRBJ1-1; no firm D call. CDR3 length: 14 residues. Germline V gene sequence: CDR1 LGHDT, CDR2 YNNKEL (reference sequence). The V end lost 7 bases, the J end lost 0 bases, and 12 bases lay between the germline ends. This CDR3 reads CASTRGDVNTEAFF. As DNA, the CDR3 is TGTGCCAGCACTCGAGGAGACGTGAACACTGAAGCTTTCTTT.

The chain uses TRBV2 and TRBJ1-2, with D unresolved. The ends were cut back, 1 base at V and 5 bases at J, with 8 bases in the middle. CDR3 size: 13 residues. The germline V gene has CDR1 SNHLY and CDR2 FYNNEI. The CDR3 is CASSEDRYYGYTF. The CDR3 coding sequence is TGTGCCAGCAGTGAAGATAGATATTATGGCTACACCTTC.

J is TRBJ1-5 and V is TRBV2; 9 positions match TRBD1. Germline V CDR1 and CDR2: SNHLY, FYNNEI. Losses at the gene ends were 1 base for V and 6 bases for J; bases not matched to a gene: 7. CDR3 length equals 16 residues. CDR3: CASSEGPGQGSQPQHF. DNA for the CDR3: TGTGCCAGCAGTGAAGGTCCGGGACAGGGAAGTCAGCCCCAGCATTTT.

This chain connects TRBV28 to TRBJ1-2; TRBD1 matches 10 bases. This CDR3 is built from 13 residues. Germline CDR1 is MDHEN and CDR2 is SYDVKM. V gave up 7 bases and J gave up 7 bases; unmatched junction bases: 6. The CDR3 region is CASNPGDRGGYTF. DNA of the CDR3: TGTGCCAGCAATCCGGGGGACAGGGGTGGCTACACCTTC.

This rearrangement joins TRBV10-3 to TRBJ1-2; D remains unclear. The V gene lost 3 bases and the J gene lost 0 bases, with 11 bases spanning the gap. The CDR3 is 15 residues long. The germline V gene has CDR1 ENHRY and CDR2 SYGVKD. CDR3 protein: CAISDTVQANYGYTF. DNA for the CDR3: TGTGCCATCAGTGATACAGTTCAAGCTAACTATGGCTACACCTTC.

V is TRBV4-1 and J is TRBJ1-3, with 9 bases lining up with TRBD1. The germline V gene encodes CDR1 MGHRA and CDR2 YSYEKL. Trimming cost V 3 bases and J 0 bases; bases outside gene matches: 6. The CDR3 spans 17 residues. The CDR3 coding sequence is TGCGCCAGCAGCCAGATGACAGGGGGTTTCTCTGGAAACACCATATATTTT. Amino acid sequence: CASSQMTGGFSGNTIYF.

The genes are TRBV6-5 and TRBJ1-1; 11 bases map to TRBD1. J was trimmed by 5 bases and V by 6 bases; bases with no gene match: 5. Germline CDR1 and CDR2: MNHEY and SVGAGI. This CDR3 has 14 amino acids. DNA of the CDR3: TGTGCCAGCAGCTCCGGGACAGGGGGAACTGAAGCTTTCTTT. This translates into CASSSGTGGTEAFF.

This clone is a singleton in its sample. This chain joins TRBV7-3 and TRBJ2-3; D perhaps matches TRBD2 (6 bases). This CDR3 has 14 residues. The germline V gene encodes CDR1 SGHTA and CDR2 FQGTGA. V was clipped by 6 bases and J by 6 bases, with 16 bases between them. DNA of the CDR3: TGTGCCAGCAGGTCACGACTAGTCCGCGATACGCAGTATTTT. Its protein product is CASRSRLVRDTQYF.

The V gene is TRBV12-5, the J gene TRBJ2-5; TRBD1 agrees at 7 bases. Germline trimming cut 5 bases from V and 1 base from J; bases unmatched to any gene: 4. The CDR3 sequence is 14 residues long. Germline CDR1 is LGHNT and CDR2 is FRNRAP. The CDR3 here is CASGLGTAQETQYF. Here the CDR3 DNA reads TGTGCTAGTGGTCTCGGGACAGCCCAAGAGACCCAGTACTTC.

This chain joins TRBV24-1 and TRBJ1-5, with D possibly TRBD1 on 5 matching bases. V shed 5 bases and J shed 11 bases, with 18 bases lying between them. The CDR3 is 14 residues long. Germline V gene data show CDR1 as KGHDR and CDR2 as SFDVKD. CDR3 coding DNA: TGTGCCACCAGTGGTGCAGGGCCCGACGGTTCCCAGCATTTT. Amino acids: CATSGAGPDGSQHF.

This chain joins TRBV18 and TRBJ1-2; 9 bases are a match to TRBD1. Germline CDR1 is KGHSH and CDR2 is LQKENI. The trim removed 6 bases at V and 0 bases at J, leaving 8 bases unmatched. The CDR3 is 16 amino acids. This chain's CDR3 is CASSRDRADPNYGYTF. The DNA of the CDR3 is TGTGCCAGCTCCCGGGACAGGGCTGATCCTAACTATGGCTACACCTTC.

This clone has only one observation. This rearrangement joins TRBV6-4 to TRBJ1-2, with unresolved D. This CDR3 comprises 15 residues. The germline gives CDR1 MRHNA, CDR2 SNTAGT. V lost 0 bases and J 0 bases, leaving 8 bases between the germline ends. This CDR3 is CASSDSGAANYGYTF. The CDR3, as DNA: TGTGCCAGCAGTGACTCCGGTGCGGCTAACTATGGCTACACCTTC.

This chain uses TRBV6-5 with TRBJ2-7, with D perhaps matching TRBD1 (6 bases). This CDR3 is built from 15 residues. Germline V gene lookup returns CDR1 MNHEY and CDR2 SVGAGI. V lost 6 bases and J 0 bases, leaving 15 bases between the germline ends. The CDR3 region is CASRAKTGGSYEQYV. The CDR3 coding sequence is TGTGCCAGCAGGGCGAAGACAGGCGGCTCCTACGAGCAGTACGTC.

The chain carries TRBV19 and TRBJ2-2, with TRBD1 identical over 7 bases. V was clipped by 6 bases and J by 0 bases; unmatched bases: 10. CDR3 length: 17 residues. Germline loops: CDR1 LNHDA, CDR2 SQIVND (reference sequence). Here the CDR3 DNA reads TGTGCCAGTAGCCAGGGGACAGCCACAACGAACACCGGGGAGCTGTTTTTT. It yields the protein CASSQGTATTNTGELFF.

The rearrangement links TRBV5-1 to TRBJ1-2; D is ambiguous. Deletions cut 0 bases from V and 2 bases from J, with 14 bases between. The CDR3 is 16 residues long. The V gene's germline CDR1 is SGHRS and CDR2 YFSETQ. CDR3 in DNA: TGCGCCAGCAGCTTGGGGGCGGGAAGAACGAACTATGGCTACACCTTC. As protein: CASSLGAGRTNYGYTF.

The rearrangement links TRBV21-1 to TRBJ1-1. TRBV21-1 is an annotated pseudogene. The CDR3 loop spans 15 amino acids. CDR3 residues: CASSKGGDMNTEAFF. The CDR3 nucleotides read TGTGCCAGCAGCAAAGGTGGAGATATGAACACTGAAGCTTTCTTT.